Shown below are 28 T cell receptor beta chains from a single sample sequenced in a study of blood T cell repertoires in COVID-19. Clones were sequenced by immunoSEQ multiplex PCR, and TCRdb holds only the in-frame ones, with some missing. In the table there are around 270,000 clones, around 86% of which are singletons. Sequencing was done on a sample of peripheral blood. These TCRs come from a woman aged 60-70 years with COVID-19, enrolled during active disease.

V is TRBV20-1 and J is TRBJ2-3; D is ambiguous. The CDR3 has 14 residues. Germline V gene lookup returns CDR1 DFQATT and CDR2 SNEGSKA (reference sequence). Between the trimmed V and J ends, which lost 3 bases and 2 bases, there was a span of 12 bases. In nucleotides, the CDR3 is TGCAGTGCTAGTGGAGCGAGATTCACAGATACGCAGTATTTT. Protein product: CSASGARFTDTQYF.

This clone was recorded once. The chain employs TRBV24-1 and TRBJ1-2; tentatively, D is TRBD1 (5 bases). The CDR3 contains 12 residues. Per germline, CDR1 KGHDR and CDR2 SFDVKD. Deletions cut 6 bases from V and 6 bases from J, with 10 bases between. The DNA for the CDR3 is TGTGCCACCAGTTCTCAGGGCAATGGCTACACCTTC. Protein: CATSSQGNGYTF.

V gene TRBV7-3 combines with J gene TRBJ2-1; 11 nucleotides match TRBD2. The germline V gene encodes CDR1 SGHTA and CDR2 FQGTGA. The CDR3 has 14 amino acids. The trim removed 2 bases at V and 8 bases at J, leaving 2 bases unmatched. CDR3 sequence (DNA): TGTGCCAGCAGCTTAGGACTAGCGGGCGATGAGCAGTTCTTC. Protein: CASSLGLAGDEQFF.

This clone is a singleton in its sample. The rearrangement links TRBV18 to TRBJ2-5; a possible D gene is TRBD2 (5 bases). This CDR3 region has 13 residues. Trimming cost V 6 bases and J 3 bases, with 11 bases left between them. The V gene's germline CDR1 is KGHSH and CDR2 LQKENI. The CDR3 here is CASSSSGKETQYF. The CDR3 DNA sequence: TGTGCCAGCTCGTCGTCGGGGAAAGAGACCCAGTACTTC.

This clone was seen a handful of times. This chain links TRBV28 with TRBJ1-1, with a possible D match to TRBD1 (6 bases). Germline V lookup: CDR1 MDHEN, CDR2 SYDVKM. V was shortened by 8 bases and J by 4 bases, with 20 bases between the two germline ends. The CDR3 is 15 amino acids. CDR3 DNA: TGTGCCAGCCCCCCCGGGGGGGCAGGGCGCACTGAAGCTTTCTTT. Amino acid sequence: CASPPGGAGRTEAFF.

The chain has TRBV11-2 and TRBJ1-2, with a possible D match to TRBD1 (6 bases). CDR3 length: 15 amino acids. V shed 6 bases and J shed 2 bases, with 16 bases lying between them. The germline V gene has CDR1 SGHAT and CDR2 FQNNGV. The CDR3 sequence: CASSTGTSNNYGYTF. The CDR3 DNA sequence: TGTGCCAGCAGTACAGGGACATCTAACAACTATGGCTACACCTTC.

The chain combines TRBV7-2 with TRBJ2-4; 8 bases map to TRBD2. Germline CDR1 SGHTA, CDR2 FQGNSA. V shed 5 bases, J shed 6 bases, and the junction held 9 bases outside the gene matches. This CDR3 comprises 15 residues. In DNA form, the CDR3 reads TGTGCCAGCAGCACACAAGCGGGGGACTCAAACATTCAGTACTTC. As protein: CASSTQAGDSNIQYF.

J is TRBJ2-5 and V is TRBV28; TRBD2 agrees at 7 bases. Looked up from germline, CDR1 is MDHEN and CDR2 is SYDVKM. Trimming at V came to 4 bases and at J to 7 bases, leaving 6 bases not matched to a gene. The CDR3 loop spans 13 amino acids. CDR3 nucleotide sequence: TGTGCCAGCAGTTCCGGAGGGGAGGGGACCCAGTACTTC. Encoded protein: CASSSGGEGTQYF.

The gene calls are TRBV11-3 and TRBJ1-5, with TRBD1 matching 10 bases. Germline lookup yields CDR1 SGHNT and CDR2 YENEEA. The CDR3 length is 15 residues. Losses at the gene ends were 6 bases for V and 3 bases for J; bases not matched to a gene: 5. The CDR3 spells CASSWGQGHNQPQHF. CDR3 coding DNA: TGTGCCAGCAGTTGGGGACAGGGGCACAATCAGCCCCAGCATTTT.

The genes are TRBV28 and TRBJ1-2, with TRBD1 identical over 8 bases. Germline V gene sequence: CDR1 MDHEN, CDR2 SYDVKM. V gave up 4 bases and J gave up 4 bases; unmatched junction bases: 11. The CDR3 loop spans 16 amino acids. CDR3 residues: CASSSPSTGVPYGYTF. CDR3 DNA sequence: TGTGCCAGCAGTTCCCCCTCGACAGGGGTGCCCTATGGCTACACCTTC.

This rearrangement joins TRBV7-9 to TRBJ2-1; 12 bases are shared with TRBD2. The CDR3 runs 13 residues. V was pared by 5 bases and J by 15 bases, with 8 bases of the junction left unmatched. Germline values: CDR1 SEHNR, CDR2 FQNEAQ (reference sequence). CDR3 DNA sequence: TGTGCCAGCAGCCTCGGACTAGCGGGATGGGGGTTCTTC. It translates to CASSLGLAGWGFF.

This CDR3 reads CSATAGWGYTF. CDR3 DNA sequence: TGCAGTGCTACAGCGGGGTGGGGCTACACCTTC. The J gene is TRBJ1-2, the V gene TRBV20-1, with D hard to call. Germline CDR1 reads DFQATT; CDR2 reads SNEGSKA (reference sequence). V lost 4 bases and J lost 8, with 11 bases in between. This CDR3 is built from 11 residues.

DNA for the CDR3: TGTGCCAGCGCCCCGACAGGGCTCACCGGGGAGCTGTTTTTT. It encodes CASAPTGLTGELFF. The rearrangement uses TRBV27 and TRBJ2-2; TRBD1 matches at 7 bases. V lost 8 bases, J lost 4 bases, and 7 bases stayed unmatched. Germline lookup yields CDR1 MNHEY and CDR2 SMNVEV (reference sequence). The CDR3 runs 14 residues.

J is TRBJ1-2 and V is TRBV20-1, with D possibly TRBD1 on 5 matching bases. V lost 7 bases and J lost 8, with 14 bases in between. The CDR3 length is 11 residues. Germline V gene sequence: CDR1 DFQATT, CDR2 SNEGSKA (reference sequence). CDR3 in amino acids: CSVTTAEGYTF. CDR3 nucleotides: TGCAGTGTGACGACAGCAGAGGGCTACACCTTC.

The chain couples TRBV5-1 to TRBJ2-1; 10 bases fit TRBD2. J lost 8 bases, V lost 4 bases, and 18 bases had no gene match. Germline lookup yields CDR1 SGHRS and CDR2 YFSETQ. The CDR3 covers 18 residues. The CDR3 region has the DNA TGCGCCAGCAGCGACGGGGCGCTAGCGGGAGTTGGTTCCCATGAGCAGTTCTTC. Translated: CASSDGALAGVGSHEQFF.

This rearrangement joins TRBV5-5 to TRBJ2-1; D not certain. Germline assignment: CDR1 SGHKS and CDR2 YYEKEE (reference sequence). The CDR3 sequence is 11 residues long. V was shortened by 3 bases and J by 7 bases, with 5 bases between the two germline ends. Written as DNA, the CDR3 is TGTGCCAGCAGCTATCCAAATGAGCAGTTCTTC. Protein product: CASSYPNEQFF.

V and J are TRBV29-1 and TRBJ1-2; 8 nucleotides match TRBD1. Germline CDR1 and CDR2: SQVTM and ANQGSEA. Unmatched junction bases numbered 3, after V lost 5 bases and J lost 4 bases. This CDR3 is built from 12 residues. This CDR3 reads CSVFDRGYGYTF. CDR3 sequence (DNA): TGCAGCGTTTTTGACAGGGGCTATGGCTACACCTTC.

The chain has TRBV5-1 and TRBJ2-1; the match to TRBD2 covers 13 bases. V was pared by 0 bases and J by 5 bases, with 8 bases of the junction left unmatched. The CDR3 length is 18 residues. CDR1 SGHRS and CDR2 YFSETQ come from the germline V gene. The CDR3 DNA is TGCGCCAGCAGCTTGGAAGGACTAGCGGGAGCACTCCACAATGAGCAGTTCTTC. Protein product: CASSLEGLAGALHNEQFF.

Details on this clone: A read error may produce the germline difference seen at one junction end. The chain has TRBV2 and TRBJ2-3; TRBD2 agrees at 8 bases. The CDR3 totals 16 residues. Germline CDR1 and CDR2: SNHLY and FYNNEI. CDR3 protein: CASREGLAGITDTQYF. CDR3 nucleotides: TGTGCCAGCAGAGAAGGTCTAGCGGGCATCACAGATACGCAGTATTTT.

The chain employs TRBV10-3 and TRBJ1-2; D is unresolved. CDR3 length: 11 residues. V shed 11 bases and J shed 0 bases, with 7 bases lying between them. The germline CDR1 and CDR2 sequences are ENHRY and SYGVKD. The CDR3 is CAVTANYGYTF. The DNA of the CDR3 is TGTGCCGTTACAGCTAACTATGGCTACACCTTC.

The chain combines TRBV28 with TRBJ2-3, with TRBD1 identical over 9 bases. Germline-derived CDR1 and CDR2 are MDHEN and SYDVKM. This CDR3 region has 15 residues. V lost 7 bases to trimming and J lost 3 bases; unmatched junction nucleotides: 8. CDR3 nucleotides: TGTGCCAGCAATCCTGCGGACAGGGGAACAGATACGCAGTATTTT. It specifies CASNPADRGTDTQYF.

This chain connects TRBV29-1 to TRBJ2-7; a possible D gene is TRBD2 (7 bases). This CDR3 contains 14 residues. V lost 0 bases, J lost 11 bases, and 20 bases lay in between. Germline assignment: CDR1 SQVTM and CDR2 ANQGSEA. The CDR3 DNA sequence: TGCAGCGTTGAAGAAGGGGGGGTTTCGCCCGGAAAGTACTTC. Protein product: CSVEEGGVSPGKYF.

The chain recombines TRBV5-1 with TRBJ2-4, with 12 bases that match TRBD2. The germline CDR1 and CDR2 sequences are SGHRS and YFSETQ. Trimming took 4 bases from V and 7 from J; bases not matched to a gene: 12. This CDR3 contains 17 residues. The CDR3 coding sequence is TGCGCCAGCAGCCCTGGGACTAGCGGGTGGGCGGGGAACATTCAGTACTTC. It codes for CASSPGTSGWAGNIQYF.

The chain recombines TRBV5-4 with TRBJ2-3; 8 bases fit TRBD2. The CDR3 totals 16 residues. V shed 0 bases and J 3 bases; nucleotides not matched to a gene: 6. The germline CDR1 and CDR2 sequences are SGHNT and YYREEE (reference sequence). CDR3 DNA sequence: TGTGCCAGCAGCTTGGGAAGCGGGAGTAGTACAGATACGCAGTATTTT. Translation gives CASSLGSGSSTDTQYF.

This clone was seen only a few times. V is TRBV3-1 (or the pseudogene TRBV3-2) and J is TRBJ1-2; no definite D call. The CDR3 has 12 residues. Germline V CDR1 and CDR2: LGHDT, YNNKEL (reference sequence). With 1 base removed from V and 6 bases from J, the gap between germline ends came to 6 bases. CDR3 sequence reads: CASSQAGNGYTF. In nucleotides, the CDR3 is TGTGCCAGCAGCCAAGCCGGGAATGGCTACACCTTC.

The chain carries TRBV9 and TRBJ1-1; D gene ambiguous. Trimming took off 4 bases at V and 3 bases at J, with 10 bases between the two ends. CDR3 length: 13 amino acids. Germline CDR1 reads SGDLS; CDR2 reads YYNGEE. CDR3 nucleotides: TGTGCCAGCAGCATCGAGATTCACACTGAAGCTTTCTTT. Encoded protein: CASSIEIHTEAFF.

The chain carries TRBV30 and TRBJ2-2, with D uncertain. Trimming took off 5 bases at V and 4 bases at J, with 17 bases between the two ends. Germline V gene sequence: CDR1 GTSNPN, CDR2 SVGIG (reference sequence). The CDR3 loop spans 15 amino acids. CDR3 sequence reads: CAWGRGQYSTGELFF. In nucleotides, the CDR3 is TGTGCCTGGGGTCGTGGCCAATATTCCACCGGGGAGCTGTTTTTT.

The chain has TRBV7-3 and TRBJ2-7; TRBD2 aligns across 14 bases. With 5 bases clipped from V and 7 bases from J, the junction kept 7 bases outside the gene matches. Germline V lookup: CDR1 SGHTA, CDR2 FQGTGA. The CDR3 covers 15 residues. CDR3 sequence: CASSLGTSGSQEQYF. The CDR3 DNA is TGTGCCAGCAGCCTTGGGACTAGCGGGAGTCAAGAGCAGTACTTC.